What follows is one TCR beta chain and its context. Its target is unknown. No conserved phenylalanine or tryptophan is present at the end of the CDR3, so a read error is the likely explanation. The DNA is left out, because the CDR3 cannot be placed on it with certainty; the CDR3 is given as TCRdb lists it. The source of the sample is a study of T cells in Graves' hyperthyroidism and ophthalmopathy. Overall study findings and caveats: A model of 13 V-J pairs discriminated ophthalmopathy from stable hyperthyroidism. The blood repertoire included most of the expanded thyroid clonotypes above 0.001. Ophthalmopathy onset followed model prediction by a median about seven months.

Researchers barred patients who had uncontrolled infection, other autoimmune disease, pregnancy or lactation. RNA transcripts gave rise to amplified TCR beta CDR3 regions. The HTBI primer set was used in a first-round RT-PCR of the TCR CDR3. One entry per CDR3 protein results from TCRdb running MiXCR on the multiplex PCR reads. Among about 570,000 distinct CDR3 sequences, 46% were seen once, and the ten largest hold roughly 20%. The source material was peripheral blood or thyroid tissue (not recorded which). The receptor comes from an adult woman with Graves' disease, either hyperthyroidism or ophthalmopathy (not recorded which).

The CDR3 spells CASSATKNT. This rearrangement joins TRBV5-1 to TRBJ2-7; TRBD2, the D gene given by the table, was not confirmed from the DNA. The CDR3 spans 9 residues, counting both ends. Germline loops: CDR1 SGHRS, CDR2 YFSETQ.